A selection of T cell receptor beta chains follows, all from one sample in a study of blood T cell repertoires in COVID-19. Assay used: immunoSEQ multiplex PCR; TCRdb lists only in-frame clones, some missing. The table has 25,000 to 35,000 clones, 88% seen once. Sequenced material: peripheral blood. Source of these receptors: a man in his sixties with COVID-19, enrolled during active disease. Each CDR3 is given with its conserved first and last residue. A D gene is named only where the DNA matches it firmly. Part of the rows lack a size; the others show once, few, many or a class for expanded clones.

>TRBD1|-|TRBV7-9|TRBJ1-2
TGTGCCAGCAGCCTACAGGGACAGGGACCCTATGGCTACACCTTC
CASSLQGQGPYGYTF
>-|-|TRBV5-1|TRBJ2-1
TGCGCCAGCAGCCTTACCTTCTTGAGCTCCTACAATGAGCAGTTCTTC
CASSLTFLSSYNEQFF
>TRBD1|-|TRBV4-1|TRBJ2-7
TGCGCCAGCAGCCTCACGCAACCGGGACAGGGCTCCTACGAGCAGTACTTC
CASSLTQPGQGSYEQYF
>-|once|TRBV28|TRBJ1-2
TGTGCCAGCAGTTCTCGGCGGGGTAATGGCTACACCTTC
CASSSRRGNGYTF
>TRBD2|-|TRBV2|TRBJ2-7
TGTGCCAGCAGCCGTGGGGCGGGGGTAGGGGAGCAGTACTTC
CASSRGAGVGEQYF
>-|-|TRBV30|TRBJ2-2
TGTGCCTGGAGCAAAGGACAAGCCGGGGAGCTGTTTTTT
CAWSKGQAGELFF
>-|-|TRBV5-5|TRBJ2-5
TGTGCCAGCAGCTTGGGCAGGGGTCGAGAGACCCAGTACTTC
CASSLGRGRETQYF
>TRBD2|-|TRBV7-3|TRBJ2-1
TGTGCCAGCAGCGTGACTAGCGGGACTTACAATGAGCAGTTCTTC
CASSVTSGTYNEQFF
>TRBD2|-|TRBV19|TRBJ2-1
TGTGCCAGTAGTATAGAGTCCCGGACTAGCGGGAGTAATGAGCAGTTCTTC
CASSIESRTSGSNEQFF
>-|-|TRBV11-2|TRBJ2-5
TGTGCCAGCAGCTACCAGCCGCCCACAGGGCGCGCAGAGACCCAGTACTTC
CASSYQPPTGRAETQYF
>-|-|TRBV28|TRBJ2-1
TGTGCCAGCAGTCCAGCGAGGGATGAGCAGTTCTTC
CASSPARDEQFF
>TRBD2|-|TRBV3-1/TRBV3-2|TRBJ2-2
TGTGCCAGCAGCCAAGGGTGGACTAGCGGCACCGGGGAGCTGTTTTTT
CASSQGWTSGTGELFF
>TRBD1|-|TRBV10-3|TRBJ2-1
TGTGCCATCAACGGGGACAGGGGGCCCAGCTCCTACAATGAGCAGTTCTTC
CAINGDRGPSSYNEQFF
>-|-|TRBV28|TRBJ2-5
TGTGCCAGCAGTTCACAAGAGACCCAGTACTTC
CASSSQETQYF
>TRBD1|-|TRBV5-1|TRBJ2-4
TGCGCCAGCAGCTACCGGACAGGGTCAGCCAAAAACATTCAGTACTTC
CASSYRTGSAKNIQYF
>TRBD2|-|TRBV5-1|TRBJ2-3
TGCGCCAGCAGCCCCGTCCGGGAGGGCTGGGGGGGCGCAGATACGCAGTATTTT
CASSPVREGWGGADTQYF
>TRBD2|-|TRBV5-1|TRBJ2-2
TGCGCCAGCAGCCCTAGCGGGAGTAGAGTCGGCGGGGAGCTGTTTTTT
CASSPSGSRVGGELFF
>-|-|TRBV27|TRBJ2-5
TGTGCCAGCAGGCCGGGATCCCGAGAGACCCAGTACTTC
CASRPGSRETQYF
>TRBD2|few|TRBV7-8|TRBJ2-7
TGTGCCAGCCGCAGGGGATCACTAGCGGGAGAGGGCTACGAGCAGTACTTC
CASRRGSLAGEGYEQYF
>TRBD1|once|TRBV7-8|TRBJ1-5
TGTGCCAGCAGCTTAACAGGGGGTTGGGTCAATCAGCCCCAGCATTTT
CASSLTGGWVNQPQHF
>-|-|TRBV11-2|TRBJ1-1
TGTGCCAGCAGCCAGACAGGAGCGAACACTGAAGCTTTCTTT
CASSQTGANTEAFF
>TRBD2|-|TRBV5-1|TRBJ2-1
TGCGCCAGCAGCTTGGTGCAGGGACTAGCGTCCTACAATGAGCAGTTCTTC
CASSLVQGLASYNEQFF
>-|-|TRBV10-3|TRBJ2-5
TGTGCCATCAGTGAGTCGCTGAGTTCCGTTCAAGAGACCCAGTACTTC
CAISESLSSVQETQYF
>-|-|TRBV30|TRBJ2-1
TGTGCCTGGAGTAGGGGCGGTAGCTCCTACAATGAGCAGTTCTTC
CAWSRGGSSYNEQFF
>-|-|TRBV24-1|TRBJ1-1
TGTGCCACCAGTGAATCGGGGAGGCAGGGTGAAGCTTTCTTT
CATSESGRQGEAFF
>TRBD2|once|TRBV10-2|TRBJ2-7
TGCGCCAGCAGTGAGGTAGTTCGAGCGGGAGTCTACGAGCAGTACTTC
CASSEVVRAGVYEQYF
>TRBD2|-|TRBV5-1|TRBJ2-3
TGCGCCAGCAGCCCGGGACTAGCGCAGGGCACAGATACGCAGTATTTT
CASSPGLAQGTDTQYF
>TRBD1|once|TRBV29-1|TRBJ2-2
TGCAGCGGAACAGGGGCGACCACCGGGGAGCTGTTTTTT
CSGTGATTGELFF
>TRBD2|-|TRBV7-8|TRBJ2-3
TGTGCCAGCAGCCCTCCTTTAGCGGGAGGTTTCGCAGATACGCAGTATTTT
CASSPPLAGGFADTQYF
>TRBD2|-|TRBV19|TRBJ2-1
TGTGCCAGTAGTCAAAGGGGAAGGGGAGGGAATGAGCAGTTCTTC
CASSQRGRGGNEQFF
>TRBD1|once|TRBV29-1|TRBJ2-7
TGCAGCGTCAACCTACTTCAGGGGGTTCGAGACGAGCAGTACTTC
CSVNLLQGVRDEQYF
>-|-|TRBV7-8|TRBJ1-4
TGTGCCAGCAGCTACCCCGCAGGCGCAAATGAAAAACTGTTTTTT
CASSYPAGANEKLFF
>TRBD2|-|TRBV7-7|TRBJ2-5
TGTGCCAGCAGCTTAGGCTCTAGCGGGACCCAAGAGACCCAGTACTTC
CASSLGSSGTQETQYF
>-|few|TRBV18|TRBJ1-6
TGTGCCAGCTCACAAACAGGGCTAGAGAATTCACCCCTCCACTTT
CASSQTGLENSPLHF
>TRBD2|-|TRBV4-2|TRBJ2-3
TGTGCCAGCAGCCAGAGGACTAGCGGGGGTGCCGGTACGCAGTATTTT
CASSQRTSGGAGTQYF
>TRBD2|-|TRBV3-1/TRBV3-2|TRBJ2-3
TGTGCCAGCAGCGAACTAGCGGGAGGGCACACAGATACGCAGTATTTT
CASSELAGGHTDTQYF